The rows below give T cell receptor beta chains drawn from one sample of a study of post-analysis software for immune sequencing data. One entry per CDR3 protein results from TCRdb running MiXCR on the PCR reads. The sample shows around 400,000 distinct CDR3 sequences, roughly 38% of them seen only once. Sequencing was carried out using blood. Source of these receptors: a girl aged 5-17 years with multiple sclerosis. Both conserved end residues are part of each CDR3. Each record gives: CDR3 protein, CDR3 DNA, V gene, clone size, D gene, J gene. D genes are given only for firm matches. A row's size may be missing; if present it is once, few, many or a size class.

CDR3aa: CASSYPFPQGKGYTF; CDR3nt: TGTGCCAGCAGTTACCCCTTCCCGCAGGGCAAGGGCTACACCTTC; v_gene: TRBV6-2/TRBV6-3; abundance: .; d_gene: .; j_gene: TRBJ1-2
CDR3aa: CAGSFSHGNEKLFF; CDR3nt: TGTGCCGGCAGCTTCTCCCACGGGAATGAAAAACTGTTTTTT; v_gene: TRBV7-2; abundance: .; d_gene: .; j_gene: TRBJ1-4
CDR3aa: CASSITESYEQYF; CDR3nt: TGTGCCAGTAGCATAACAGAATCCTACGAGCAGTACTTC; v_gene: TRBV7-9; abundance: .; d_gene: .; j_gene: TRBJ2-7
CDR3aa: CASSPQGGQDNSPLHF; CDR3nt: TGTGCCAGCAGCCCTCAGGGTGGTCAGGATAATTCACCCCTCCACTTT; v_gene: TRBV21-1; abundance: few; d_gene: .; j_gene: TRBJ1-6
CDR3aa: CSVEQGPDTQYF; CDR3nt: TGCAGCGTTGAGCAGGGCCCAGATACGCAGTATTTT; v_gene: TRBV29-1; abundance: .; d_gene: .; j_gene: TRBJ2-3
CDR3aa: CASSVDQGSNQPQHF; CDR3nt: TGCGCCAGCAGTGTTGATCAGGGGTCGAATCAGCCCCAGCATTTT; v_gene: TRBV10-2; abundance: few; d_gene: .; j_gene: TRBJ1-5
CDR3aa: CSASVGPSSYNEQFF; CDR3nt: TGCAGTGCTAGTGTTGGACCGAGCTCCTACAATGAGCAGTTCTTC; v_gene: TRBV20-1; abundance: .; d_gene: .; j_gene: TRBJ2-1
CDR3aa: CSAPKRGLETQYF; CDR3nt: TGCAGTGCCCCAAAGCGGGGGTTGGAGACCCAGTACTTC; v_gene: TRBV20-1; abundance: many; d_gene: TRBD2; j_gene: TRBJ2-5
CDR3aa: CASRRDGYSNQPQHF; CDR3nt: TGTGCCAGCAGACGGGACGGGTATAGCAATCAGCCCCAGCATTTT; v_gene: TRBV28; abundance: .; d_gene: .; j_gene: TRBJ1-5
CDR3aa: CASSLVRGSNQPQHF; CDR3nt: TGTGCCAGCAGCTTAGTCAGGGGCAGCAATCAGCCCCAGCATTTT; v_gene: TRBV7-2; abundance: .; d_gene: .; j_gene: TRBJ1-5